This T cell receptor (beta chain) appears in the sequencing data of a study of cytomegalovirus exposure and HLA in healthy donors. The germline CDR1 and CDR2 sequences are LNHDA and SQIVND (reference sequence). V dropped 5 bases and J dropped 3 bases, with 11 bases sitting between them. This CDR3 spans 13 amino acids. Researchers ran the PCR with 60 Vbeta and 13 Jbeta primers. TCRdb's table, derived via immunoSEQ multiplex PCR, lists solely in-frame clones and lacks some. The sample has roughly 170,000 clones, over 60% seen once. The sample consisted of PBMCs. The chain employs TRBV19 and TRBJ2-7; a possible D gene is TRBD2 (5 bases). This sequence originates from a girl aged 5 to 17 in good health and CMV-seronegative. The CDR3 DNA is TGTGCCAGTAGTTATGGCCGGGGCTACGAGCAGTACTTC. Translation gives CASSYGRGYEQYF.